A selection of T cell receptor beta chains follows, all from one sample in a study of cytomegalovirus exposure and HLA in healthy donors. Some clones are missing from TCRdb's copy, which holds only in-frame ones; the method was immunoSEQ multiplex PCR. The sample has 45,000 to 65,000 clones, about three quarters seen once. Sequencing was performed on PBMCs. These receptors originate from a man in his late teens or twenties in good health and CMV-seronegative. Each CDR3 is given with its conserved first and last residue. D genes are given only for firm matches. Clone size is stated in some rows and not others, as once, few, many or a class when expanded.

J gene	V gene	clone size	D gene	CDR3 protein	CDR3 DNA
TRBJ1-1	TRBV15	.	.	CATSRGTVQNEAFF	TGTGCCACCAGCAGAGGGACAGTCCAGAATGAAGCTTTCTTT
TRBJ2-5	TRBV6-1	few	TRBD2	CASSGPLTSGQETQYF	TGTGCCAGCAGTGGTCCCCTGACTAGCGGCCAAGAGACCCAGTACTTC
TRBJ1-5	TRBV10-1	.	.	CASSEAGDQPQHF	TGCGCCAGCAGTGAGGCCGGTGATCAGCCCCAGCATTTT
TRBJ2-3	TRBV5-1	.	TRBD2	CASSFGTSATSTDTQYF	TGCGCCAGCAGCTTTGGGACTAGCGCTACTAGCACAGATACGCAGTATTTT
TRBJ1-5	TRBV4-3	.	.	CASSQEIGPGQPQHF	TGCGCCAGCAGCCAAGAAATAGGGCCAGGGCAGCCCCAGCATTTT
TRBJ2-5	TRBV6-1	.	.	CATRSERPLQETQYF	TGTGCCACGCGCTCCGAGAGGCCGCTCCAAGAGACCCAGTACTTC
TRBJ2-5	TRBV30	.	TRBD2	CAWSVLGGRRETQYF	TGTGCCTGGAGTGTATTGGGCGGGAGGAGGGAGACCCAGTACTTC
TRBJ1-2	TRBV29-1	.	TRBD1	CSVVDRDYGYTF	TGCAGCGTTGTGGACAGGGACTATGGCTACACCTTC
TRBJ1-2	TRBV10-3	few	TRBD1	CATNLGQGDYGYTF	TGTGCCACGAACCTCGGGCAGGGGGACTATGGCTACACCTTC
TRBJ1-1	TRBV28	.	.	CASILSRAPYEAFF	TGTGCCAGTATCCTTTCCAGGGCGCCCTATGAAGCTTTCTTT
TRBJ1-1	TRBV15	.	TRBD1	CATSGDRGTEAFF	TGTGCCACCAGCGGGGACAGGGGCACTGAAGCTTTCTTT
TRBJ2-5	TRBV11-1	once	TRBD1	CASSLGGTGKETQYF	TGTGCCAGCAGCTTAGGAGGGACAGGGAAAGAGACCCAGTACTTC
TRBJ2-7	TRBV6-5	few	.	CASSYSGDSSYEQYF	TGTGCCAGCAGTTACTCGGGCGATTCCTCCTACGAGCAGTACTTC
TRBJ1-1	TRBV4-1	once	TRBD1	CASRHPGQVRGNTEAFF	TGCGCCAGCAGACACCCGGGACAGGTTCGAGGGAACACTGAAGCTTTCTTT
TRBJ1-2	TRBV28	.	.	CASSLSSQGDGYTF	TGTGCCAGCAGTTTATCGTCACAGGGCGATGGCTACACCTTC
TRBJ2-2	TRBV25-1	.	.	CASSSGGTGELFF	TGTGCCAGCAGTTCAGGGGGGACCGGGGAGCTGTTTTTT
TRBJ2-7	TRBV29-1	once	TRBD1	CSVKTGAYEQYF	TGCAGCGTTAAAACAGGGGCGTACGAGCAGTACTTC
TRBJ2-1	TRBV4-3	.	.	CASSQDGSASWSYEQFF	TGCGCCAGCAGCCAAGATGGATCGGCTAGCTGGTCGTATGAGCAGTTCTTC
TRBJ2-3	TRBV7-8	.	.	CASSFLLTADTQYF	TGTGCCAGCAGCTTCCTGCTTACGGCAGATACGCAGTATTTT
TRBJ2-2	TRBV13	.	TRBD2	CASSLWTSGTSGELFF	TGTGCCAGCAGCTTATGGACTAGCGGGACGAGCGGGGAGCTGTTTTTT
TRBJ1-5	TRBV5-6	.	.	CASSLGLQHQPQHF	TGTGCCAGCAGCTTGGGACTACAGCATCAGCCCCAGCATTTT
TRBJ1-2	TRBV6-1	.	.	CASRPGGNYGYTF	TGTGCCAGCCGACCCGGCGGGAACTATGGCTACACCTTC
TRBJ1-4	TRBV28	once	.	CASSLGGPTNEKLFF	TGTGCCAGCAGCCTCGGAGGGCCAACTAATGAAAAACTGTTTTTT
TRBJ1-5	TRBV4-1	.	.	CASSQGSGGLQHF	TGCGCCAGCAGCCAAGGATCCGGTGGGCTCCAGCATTTT
TRBJ2-7	TRBV29-1	.	.	CSANAGTPRGEQYF	TGCAGCGCCAACGCGGGGACCCCCCGGGGAGAGCAGTACTTC
TRBJ1-5	TRBV30	.	.	CAWNSDSNQPQHF	TGTGCCTGGAATAGTGATAGCAATCAGCCCCAGCATTTT